The rows below give T cell receptor beta chains drawn from one sample of a study of blood T cell repertoires in COVID-19. Assay: immunoSEQ multiplex PCR; the TCRdb copy retains only in-frame clones and omits some. The sample includes fewer than 300,000 clones, over 70% of them seen just once. Sample: peripheral blood. These receptors originate from a middle-aged woman who had recovered from COVID-19. Each CDR3 is given with its conserved first and last residue. The order of the fields is V gene, clone size, D gene, J gene, CDR3 DNA, CDR3 protein. The D gene is left open where the match is weak. Part of the rows lack a size; the others show once, few, many or a class for expanded clones.

V: TRBV29-1; size: NA; D: TRBD1; J: TRBJ2-7; DNA: TGCAGCGTCAGGGGGCCCAGCTCCTACGAGCAGTACTTC; CDR3: CSVRGPSSYEQYF
V: TRBV2; size: once; D: NA; J: TRBJ1-2; DNA: TGTGCCAGTTCTGGAGGAGGGTATGGCTACACCTTC; CDR3: CASSGGGYGYTF
V: TRBV7-9; size: NA; D: TRBD2; J: TRBJ2-6; DNA: TGTGCCAGCAGCGTTAGCGGGGGCCGCTATGGGGCCAACGTCCTGACTTTC; CDR3: CASSVSGGRYGANVLTF
V: TRBV7-9; size: once; D: TRBD1; J: TRBJ1-2; DNA: TGTGCCAGCAGCTTACGACAGGGGGCGGCTAACTATGGCTACACCTTC; CDR3: CASSLRQGAANYGYTF
V: TRBV6-6; size: NA; D: NA; J: TRBJ1-5; DNA: TGTGCCAGCAGTTACTCGGGGGGGCACCAGCCCCAGCATTTT; CDR3: CASSYSGGHQPQHF
V: TRBV5-8; size: NA; D: TRBD2; J: TRBJ2-3; DNA: TGTGCCAGCAGCTTGTATTGGGCTAGCGGATACACAGATACGCAGTATTTT; CDR3: CASSLYWASGYTDTQYF
V: TRBV9; size: NA; D: TRBD2; J: TRBJ2-1; DNA: TGTGCCAGCAGCCCTCGCCTAGGGGCGGGGGGGATCTACAATGAGCAGTTCTTC; CDR3: CASSPRLGAGGIYNEQFF
V: TRBV6-5; size: once; D: NA; J: TRBJ1-1; DNA: TGTGCCAGCAGGGATACAGCGGACACTGAAGCTTTCTTT; CDR3: CASRDTADTEAFF
V: TRBV5-1; size: NA; D: TRBD1; J: TRBJ1-4; DNA: TGCGCCAGCAGCTCGGGCAGGGGGCCAGATAATGAAAAACTGTTTTTT; CDR3: CASSSGRGPDNEKLFF
V: TRBV5-4; size: NA; D: TRBD1; J: TRBJ1-1; DNA: TGTGCCAGCGGCCGACAGGGCCGGGCTGAAGCTTTCTTT; CDR3: CASGRQGRAEAFF
V: TRBV12-3/TRBV12-4; size: NA; D: NA; J: TRBJ1-2; DNA: TGTGCCAGCAGTGCGGTTCTCTATGGCTACACCTTC; CDR3: CASSAVLYGYTF
V: TRBV20-1; size: NA; D: NA; J: TRBJ2-5; DNA: TGCAGTGCTAGTCCCTGGGCGGGGGCAGGGGAGACCCAGTACTTC; CDR3: CSASPWAGAGETQYF
V: TRBV7-3; size: NA; D: NA; J: TRBJ1-1; DNA: TGTGCCAGCAGCTTAAATGGTGGAGGGGCCACTGAAGCTTTCTTT; CDR3: CASSLNGGGATEAFF
V: TRBV11-2; size: few; D: NA; J: TRBJ1-6; DNA: TGTGCCAGCAGCAAACAGGGCTATAATTCACCCCTCCACTTT; CDR3: CASSKQGYNSPLHF
V: TRBV4-1; size: NA; D: NA; J: TRBJ1-1; DNA: TGCGCCAGCAGCCAAGTTGGGGGGGATAATCGTGACACTGAAGCTTTCTTT; CDR3: CASSQVGGDNRDTEAFF
V: TRBV6-5; size: NA; D: TRBD1; J: TRBJ1-1; DNA: TGTGCCAGCAGTTCTCGGACAGGGAGCACTGAAGCTTTCTTT; CDR3: CASSSRTGSTEAFF
V: TRBV27; size: NA; D: NA; J: TRBJ2-2; DNA: TGTGCCAGCAGCCGACTAAGAAGCACCGGGGAGCTGTTTTTT; CDR3: CASSRLRSTGELFF
V: TRBV12-5; size: NA; D: NA; J: TRBJ1-1; DNA: TGTGCTAGTGGTTTGGGAGGGCCAAAGCAGGCTTTCTTT; CDR3: CASGLGGPKQAFF
V: TRBV6-5; size: few; D: NA; J: TRBJ1-2; DNA: TGTGCCAGCAGTATCACGGAGGGAGGCTACACCTTC; CDR3: CASSITEGGYTF
V: TRBV4-3; size: NA; D: TRBD2; J: TRBJ2-2; DNA: TGCGCCAGCAGCCAATACCCTTGGGCGACTAGCGGGGGACCGAACACCGGGGAGCTGTTTTTT; CDR3: CASSQYPWATSGGPNTGELFF
V: TRBV10-3; size: NA; D: TRBD1; J: TRBJ1-2; DNA: TGTGCCATCACCGCTGACAGGGGCTATGGCTACACCTTC; CDR3: CAITADRGYGYTF
V: TRBV10-3; size: NA; D: TRBD1; J: TRBJ1-1; DNA: TGTGCCATCAGTGAGGGACAGGGAGAAACTGAAGCTTTCTTT; CDR3: CAISEGQGETEAFF
V: TRBV2; size: NA; D: NA; J: TRBJ2-5; DNA: TGTGCCAGCTGTCCGGACAGCCCGCAAGAGACCCAGTACTTC; CDR3: CASCPDSPQETQYF
V: TRBV6-5; size: NA; D: TRBD1; J: TRBJ1-6; DNA: TGTGCCAGCAGTAGGACAGGGAAGGGCTCACCCCTCCACTTT; CDR3: CASSRTGKGSPLHF
V: TRBV5-1; size: NA; D: TRBD1; J: TRBJ1-6; DNA: TGCGCCAGCAGCGTGACAGGGGACTATAATTCACCCCTCCACTTT; CDR3: CASSVTGDYNSPLHF
V: TRBV30; size: NA; D: NA; J: TRBJ1-2; DNA: TGTGCCTGGGGAACAGCCTATGGCTACACCTTC; CDR3: CAWGTAYGYTF
V: TRBV10-3; size: NA; D: NA; J: TRBJ1-2; DNA: TGTGCCAGCAACGCAGGGATCGATGGCTACACCTTC; CDR3: CASNAGIDGYTF
V: TRBV6-5; size: NA; D: TRBD1; J: TRBJ1-1; DNA: TGTGCCAGCACAGGGGGTGCTGAAGCTTTCTTT; CDR3: CASTGGAEAFF
V: TRBV2; size: NA; D: NA; J: TRBJ1-1; DNA: TGTGCCAGCACCGTGGGGGGGACCCGTGGGGCTTTCTTT; CDR3: CASTVGGTRGAFF
V: TRBV28; size: NA; D: TRBD1; J: TRBJ1-4; DNA: TGTGCCAGCGGGCCAGGGGGCACTAATGAAAAACTGTTTTTT; CDR3: CASGPGGTNEKLFF
V: TRBV7-2; size: NA; D: NA; J: TRBJ1-5; DNA: TGTGCCAGCAGCTTAGTTGGCAGGGTGGATCAGCCCCAGCATTTT; CDR3: CASSLVGRVDQPQHF
V: TRBV18; size: NA; D: TRBD1; J: TRBJ1-1; DNA: TGTGCCAGCTCACTACAGGGGACGTCGATGAACACTGAAGCTTTCTTT; CDR3: CASSLQGTSMNTEAFF
V: TRBV19; size: many; D: NA; J: TRBJ1-6; DNA: TGTGCCAGTAGCCATCCGGGAAATTCACCCCTCCACTTT; CDR3: CASSHPGNSPLHF
V: TRBV4-1; size: NA; D: NA; J: TRBJ1-2; DNA: TGCGCCAGCAGCCAAGATGAGAGCTATGGCTACACCTTC; CDR3: CASSQDESYGYTF
V: TRBV2; size: NA; D: TRBD1; J: TRBJ2-7; DNA: TGTGCCAGCAGTGGGACAGGGGGCGACGAGCAGTACTTC; CDR3: CASSGTGGDEQYF
V: TRBV30; size: few; D: TRBD1; J: TRBJ1-1; DNA: TGTGCCTGGAGTGCAAGGGGGCGGATAAAGAATCCGACTGAAGCTTTCTTT; CDR3: CAWSARGRIKNPTEAFF
V: TRBV25-1; size: NA; D: NA; J: TRBJ1-4; DNA: TGTGCCAGCAGTGAATGGAGGGGAGGTTGGGGTGAAAAACTGTTTTTT; CDR3: CASSEWRGGWGEKLFF
V: TRBV5-1; size: few; D: TRBD1; J: TRBJ1-6; DNA: TGCGCCAGCAGCTTGGCCGGACAGGGGAGTAATTCACCCCTCCACTTT; CDR3: CASSLAGQGSNSPLHF
V: TRBV9; size: NA; D: NA; J: TRBJ1-2; DNA: TGTGCCAGCAGCGTAGCACAGGTCGCTAATTATGGCTACACCTTC; CDR3: CASSVAQVANYGYTF
V: TRBV6-5; size: NA; D: NA; J: TRBJ1-2; DNA: TGTGCCAGCAGTTACGGTGAGGTGGACTATGGCTACACCTTC; CDR3: CASSYGEVDYGYTF
V: TRBV2; size: once; D: NA; J: TRBJ1-6; DNA: TGTGCCAGCTGGGACACGACCCGAGGATCACCCCTCCACTTT; CDR3: CASWDTTRGSPLHF
V: TRBV11-2; size: NA; D: NA; J: TRBJ1-6; DNA: TGTGCCAGCAGCCTAAGACAGGTCTATAATTCACCCCTCCACTTT; CDR3: CASSLRQVYNSPLHF
V: TRBV5-4; size: NA; D: TRBD1; J: TRBJ1-6; DNA: TGTGCCAGCAGCCAGGACAGGTATAATTCACCCCTCCACTTT; CDR3: CASSQDRYNSPLHF
V: TRBV7-2; size: NA; D: TRBD2; J: TRBJ2-3; DNA: TGTGCCAGCAGCCGCGGGACTAGCGGGTCAGATACGCAGTATTTT; CDR3: CASSRGTSGSDTQYF
V: TRBV19; size: NA; D: TRBD1; J: TRBJ1-3; DNA: TGTGCCAGTGGCGACAGGGAAGGAAACACCATATATTTT; CDR3: CASGDREGNTIYF
V: TRBV2; size: NA; D: NA; J: TRBJ2-6; DNA: TGTGCCAGCAGTGATTCAGGGTTGATGGCCAACGTCCTGACTTTC; CDR3: CASSDSGLMANVLTF
V: TRBV2; size: NA; D: TRBD1; J: TRBJ1-2; DNA: TGTGCCAGCGGACAGGGGTCTTTAGGCTATGGCTACACCTTC; CDR3: CASGQGSLGYGYTF
V: TRBV7-2; size: NA; D: TRBD1; J: TRBJ1-2; DNA: TGTGCCAGCAGCCGGACAGGTTATGGCTACACCTTC; CDR3: CASSRTGYGYTF
V: TRBV4-3; size: NA; D: TRBD1; J: TRBJ1-2; DNA: TGCGCCAGCAGCCTGGGACAGTTGGATGGCTACACCTTC; CDR3: CASSLGQLDGYTF